This T cell receptor beta chain was captured by sequencing in a study of tumor and adjacent non-tumor tissue in lung cancer. RNA was extracted from bulk tissue without any cell sorting. Three rounds of nested PCR, following a modified ARM-PCR protocol, produced the TCRbeta library. TCRdb re-analysed the multiplex PCR reads in MiXCR, keeping a single row per CDR3 protein. Of about 90,000 distinct CDR3 sequences listed, around 57% were seen once; the top ten hold over 12%. Germline CDR1 and CDR2: LGHNA and YNFKEQ. The CDR3 consists of 15 residues. Trimming cost V 2 bases and J 9 bases, with 20 bases left between them. As regards this clonotype: This may arise from a read error, as a much more abundant clone is one base away.

The rearrangement links TRBV4-2 to TRBJ2-7, with unresolved D. Sequenced input: lung tumor tissue. This sequence originates from a man in his 70s with non-small cell lung cancer. CDR3 amino acids: CASSQPDHRLGGQYF. DNA for the CDR3: TGTGCCAGCAGCCAACCGGACCACCGACTGGGTGGGCAGTACTTC.